This T cell receptor beta chain came from a study of blood T cell repertoires in COVID-19. Study context: COVID-19 samples from acute and convalescent phases originated in the United States, Italy and Spain.

Participant age was roughly 18 to 90 years, and participants resided in 20 to 30 US areas. This table comes from immunoSEQ multiplex PCR, and its TCRdb copy is limited to in-frame clones, with some not included. The table records fewer than 400,000 clones, about 92% of them present only once. Germline V CDR1 and CDR2: SGDLS, YYNGEE. There are 16 residues in the CDR3. The junction had 7 bases not matched to a gene; V was cut back by 2 bases and J by 4 bases. The receptor was derived from a woman in her 30s who had recovered from COVID-19. What was sequenced was PBMCs or T cells enriched from blood (not recorded which). V usage is TRBV9 and J usage is TRBJ2-5, with 11 bases that match TRBD2. The chain's CDR3 is CASSVSGRAVGETQYF. The CDR3, as DNA: TGTGCCAGCAGCGTTAGCGGGAGGGCCGTCGGAGAGACCCAGTACTTC.